This TCR beta chain stems from a study of response to subunit inactivated influenza vaccine. TCRdb analysed the RT-PCR reads with MiXCR anew, one entry per CDR3 protein. The sample holds hundreds of thousands of distinct CDR3 sequences, more than 15% seen once. CDR1 and CDR2 (germline): LGHNA, YNFKEQ. CDR3 length: 14 amino acids. The V end was cut by 0 bases, the J end by 3 bases, with 8 bases between. This TCR came from a middle-aged man who received an inactivated influenza vaccine. V and J are TRBV4-2 and TRBJ1-2; D perhaps matches TRBD1 (5 bases). Sequenced material: PBMCs from blood, taken 11 to 12 days after vaccination. DNA of the CDR3: TGTGCCAGCAGCCAAGAGCAGGGAGACTATGGCTACACCTTC. It yields the protein CASSQEQGDYGYTF.